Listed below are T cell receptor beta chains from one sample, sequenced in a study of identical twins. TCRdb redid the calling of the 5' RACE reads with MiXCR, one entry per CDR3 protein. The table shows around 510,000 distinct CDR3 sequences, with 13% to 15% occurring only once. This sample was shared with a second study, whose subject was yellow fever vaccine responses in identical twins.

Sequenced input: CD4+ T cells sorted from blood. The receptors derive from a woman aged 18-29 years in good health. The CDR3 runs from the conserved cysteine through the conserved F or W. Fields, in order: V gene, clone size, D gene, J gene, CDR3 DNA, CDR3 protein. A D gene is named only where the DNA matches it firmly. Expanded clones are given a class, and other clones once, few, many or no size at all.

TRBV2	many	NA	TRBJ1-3	TGTGCCAGCAGTGTCCTAGGGTCTGGAAACACCATATATTTT	CASSVLGSGNTIYF
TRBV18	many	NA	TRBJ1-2	TGTGCCAGCTCACGAGGGGACCGCGGAGGAGGCTACACCTTC	CASSRGDRGGGYTF
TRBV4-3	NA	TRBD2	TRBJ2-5	TGCGCCAGCAGCCAAGACCAACTAGCGGGAAGAGGGACCCAGTACTTC	CASSQDQLAGRGTQYF
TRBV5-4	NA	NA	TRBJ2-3	TGTGCCAGCAGCCCTGCCGGGTCCAGGGCGGATACGCAGTATTTT	CASSPAGSRADTQYF
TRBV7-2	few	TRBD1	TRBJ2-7	TGTGCCAGCAACCCCGGACAGGGGGCGCGCGAGCAGTACTTC	CASNPGQGAREQYF
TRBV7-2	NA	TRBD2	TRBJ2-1	TGTGCCAGCAGTCGCGGGGGGCTAGCGGGAGAGCAGTTCTTC	CASSRGGLAGEQFF
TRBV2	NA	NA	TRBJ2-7	TGTGCCAGCAGCGACGGACTCCCCCGGCCCTACGAGCAGTACTTC	CASSDGLPRPYEQYF
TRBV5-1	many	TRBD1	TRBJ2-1	TGCGCCAGCAGCGGCGCGGGACAGGGGGCTTTAAATGAGCAGTTCTTC	CASSGAGQGALNEQFF
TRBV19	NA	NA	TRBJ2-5	TGTGCCAGTAGTATCGGCGGGGCACAAGAGACCCAGTACTTC	CASSIGGAQETQYF
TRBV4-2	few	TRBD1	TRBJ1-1	TGTGCCAGCAGCCAAGCGTTCGGACAGGGCACTGAAGCTTTCTTT	CASSQAFGQGTEAFF
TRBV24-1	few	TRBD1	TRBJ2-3	TGTGCCTCCGCAGGCACAGGGGGTCGGACAGATACGCAGTATTTT	CASAGTGGRTDTQYF
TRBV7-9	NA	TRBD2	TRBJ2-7	TGTGCCAGCAGCTTAGATGGCGGGAGGGGAGTCGAGCAGTACTTC	CASSLDGGRGVEQYF
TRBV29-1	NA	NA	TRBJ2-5	TGCAGCGCCGTTTCGGGGAGAGGGACCCAGTACTTC	CSAVSGRGTQYF
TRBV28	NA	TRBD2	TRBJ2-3	TGTGCCAGCAGTTCACCCGCTAGCGGGAGGACGGGGGGCACAGATACGCAGTATTTT	CASSSPASGRTGGTDTQYF
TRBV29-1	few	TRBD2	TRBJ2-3	TGCAGCGTACTAGGGCGGGAGGGTTTTGTGGCAGATACGCAGTATTTT	CSVLGREGFVADTQYF
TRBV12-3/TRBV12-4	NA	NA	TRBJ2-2	TGTGCCAGCAGTTTTCTGGCCACGAACACCGGGGAGCTGTTTTTT	CASSFLATNTGELFF
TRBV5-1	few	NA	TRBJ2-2	TGCGCCAGCAGTTCCGTACTTGCGGTAGGGAACACCGGGGAGCTGTTTTTT	CASSSVLAVGNTGELFF
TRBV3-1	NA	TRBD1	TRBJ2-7	TGTGCCAGCAGCCCATCCTCCGGGACAGACATGGGCGAGCAGTACTTC	CASSPSSGTDMGEQYF
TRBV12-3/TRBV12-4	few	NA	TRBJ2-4	TGTGCCAGCAGCACGACAGAACTAGCCAAAAACATTCAGTACTTC	CASSTTELAKNIQYF
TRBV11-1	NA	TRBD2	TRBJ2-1	TGTGCCAGCAGATACACAACAGGGACTAGCGGGAGGAATGAGCAGTTCTTC	CASRYTTGTSGRNEQFF
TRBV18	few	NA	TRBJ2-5	TGTGCCAGCTCACCTCTCGTTCTTGAGACCCAGTACTTC	CASSPLVLETQYF
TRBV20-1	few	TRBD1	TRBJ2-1	TGCAGTGCTAGAGGAAGGGACAGGAACTACAATGAGCAGTTCTTC	CSARGRDRNYNEQFF
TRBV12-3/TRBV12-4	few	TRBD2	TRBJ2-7	TGTGCCAGCAGTTTAATAGCGGGGGCCTACGAGCAGTACTTC	CASSLIAGAYEQYF
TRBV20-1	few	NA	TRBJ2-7	TGCAGTGCTAGAGTTGTAGACGAGCAGTACTTC	CSARVVDEQYF
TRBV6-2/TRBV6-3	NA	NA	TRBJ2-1	TGTGCCATCCAGTTACGTCTCGGAGGAGTCTACAATGAGCAGTTCTTC	CAIQLRLGGVYNEQFF